By sample share, the clone carrying this T cell receptor (delta chain) is medium-sized (0.01 to 0.1%). The data derive from a study of gamma-delta chains in newborns, infants, children. V was trimmed by 0 bases and J by 7 bases, leaving 14 bases between them. The germline V gene has CDR1 GEAIGNYY and CDR2 EKD. The CDR3 covers 14 residues. TCRdb re-processed the reads using CATT. The sample consists of fewer than 14,000 delta-chain clones, 3% to 4.5% of them appearing once. Sequencing was carried out using blood. This chain joins TRDV2 and TRDJ1, with D hard to call. This clonotype originated in a child who was a newborn, infant or young child, either healthy, febrile or measles-vaccinated (not recorded which). DNA of the CDR3: TGTGCCTGTGACACCGTGGATGGAGGATTTAAACTCATCTTT. Its translation is CACDTVDGGFKLIF.